Described below is a single T cell receptor beta chain sequence and its context. Its antigen is not known. MiXCR was run by TCRdb on the reads, yielding one entry per CDR3 protein. The sample records fewer than 300,000 distinct CDR3 sequences, 20% to 30% being singletons. The CDR3 is made up of 15 amino acids. Between the trimmed V and J ends, which lost 0 bases and 3 bases, there was a span of 14 bases. Germline loops: CDR1 DFQATT, CDR2 SNEGSKA (reference sequence). This sample was taken from a study of T cell repertoires in cytomegalovirus infection. Study at large: Both a matching HLA type and CMV infection were indicated by public TCR beta signatures.

General study results and limits: The study identified carriers of CMV plus the relevant HLA from cumulative public TCR beta family frequency. It was HLA-C-restricted CMV-specific TCR beta clonotypes that dominated the response ex vivo.

The specimen sequenced was PBMCs. This receptor was identified in a human donor in good health (CMV status not recorded). Some clones in this sample may be carry-over from other donors' samples. This rearrangement joins TRBV20-1 to TRBJ1-2, with D unclear. The CDR3 bases are TGCAGTGCTAGAGATCGAGCGGGAGTCCACTATGGCTACACCTTC. Protein product: CSARDRAGVHYGYTF.